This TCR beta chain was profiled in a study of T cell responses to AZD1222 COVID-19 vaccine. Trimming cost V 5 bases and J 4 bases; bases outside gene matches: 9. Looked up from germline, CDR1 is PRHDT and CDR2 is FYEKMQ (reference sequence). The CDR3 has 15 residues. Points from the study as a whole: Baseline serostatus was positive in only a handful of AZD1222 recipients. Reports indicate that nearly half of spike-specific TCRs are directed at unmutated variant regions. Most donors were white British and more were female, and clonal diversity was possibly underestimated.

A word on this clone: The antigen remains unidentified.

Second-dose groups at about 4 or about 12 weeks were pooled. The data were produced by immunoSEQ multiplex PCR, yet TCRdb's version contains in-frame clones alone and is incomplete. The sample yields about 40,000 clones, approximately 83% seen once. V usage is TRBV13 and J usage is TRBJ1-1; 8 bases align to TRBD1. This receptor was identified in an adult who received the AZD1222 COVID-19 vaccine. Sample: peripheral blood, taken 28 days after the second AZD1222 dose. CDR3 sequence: CASSAGQGAGTEAFF. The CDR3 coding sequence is TGTGCCAGCAGCGCGGGTCAGGGGGCCGGCACTGAAGCTTTCTTT.